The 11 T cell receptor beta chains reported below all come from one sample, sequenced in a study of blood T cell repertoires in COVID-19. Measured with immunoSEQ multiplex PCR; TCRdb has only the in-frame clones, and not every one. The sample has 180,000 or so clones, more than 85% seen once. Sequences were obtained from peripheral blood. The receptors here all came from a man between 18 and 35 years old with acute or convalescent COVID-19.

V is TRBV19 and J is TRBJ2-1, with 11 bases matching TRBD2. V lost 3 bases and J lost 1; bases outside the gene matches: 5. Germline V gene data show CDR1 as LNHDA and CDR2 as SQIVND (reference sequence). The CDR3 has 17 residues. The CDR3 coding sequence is TGTGCCAGTAGTATCCATAGCGGGGGGGCTTCCTACAATGAGCAGTTCTTC. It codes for CASSIHSGGASYNEQFF. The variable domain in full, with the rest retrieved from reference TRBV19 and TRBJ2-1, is DGGITQSPKYLFRKEGQNVTLSCEQNLNHDAMYWYRQDPGQGLRLIYYSQIVNDFQKGDIAEGYSVSREKKESFPLTVTSAQKNPTAFYLCASSIHSGGASYNEQFFGPGTRLTVL.

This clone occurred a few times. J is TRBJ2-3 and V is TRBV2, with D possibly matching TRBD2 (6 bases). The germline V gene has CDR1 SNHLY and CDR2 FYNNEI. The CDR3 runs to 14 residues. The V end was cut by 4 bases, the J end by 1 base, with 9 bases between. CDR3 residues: CASSVTGGTDTQYF. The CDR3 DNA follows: TGTGCCAGCAGTGTAACGGGGGGCACAGATACGCAGTATTTT.

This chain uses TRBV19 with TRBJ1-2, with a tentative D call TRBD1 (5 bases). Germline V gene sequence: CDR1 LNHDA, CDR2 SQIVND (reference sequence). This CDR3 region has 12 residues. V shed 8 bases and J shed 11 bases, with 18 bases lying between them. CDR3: CASSPGRRVYTF. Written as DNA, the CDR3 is TGTGCCAGTTCTCCGGGACGGAGGGTGTACACCTTC.

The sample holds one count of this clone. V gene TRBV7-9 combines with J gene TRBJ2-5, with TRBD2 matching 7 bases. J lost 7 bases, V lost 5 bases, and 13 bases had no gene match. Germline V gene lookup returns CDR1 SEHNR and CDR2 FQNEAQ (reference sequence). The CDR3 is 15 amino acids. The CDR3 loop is CASSLSGGGARTQYF. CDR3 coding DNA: TGTGCCAGCAGCCTCTCGGGCGGGGGTGCCCGGACCCAGTACTTC. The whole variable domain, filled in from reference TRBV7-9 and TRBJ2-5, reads DTGVSQNPRHKITKRGQNVTFRCDPISEHNRLYWYRQTLGQGPEFLTYFQNEAQLEKSRLLSDRFSAERPKGSFSTLEIQRTEQGDSAMYLCASSLSGGGARTQYFGPGTRLLVL.

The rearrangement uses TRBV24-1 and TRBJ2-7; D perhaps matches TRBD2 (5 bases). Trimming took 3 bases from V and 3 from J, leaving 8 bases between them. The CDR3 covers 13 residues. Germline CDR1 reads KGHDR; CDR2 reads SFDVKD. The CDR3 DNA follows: TGTGCCACCAGTGATGAGGGCCTCTACGAGCAGTACTTC. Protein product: CATSDEGLYEQYF.

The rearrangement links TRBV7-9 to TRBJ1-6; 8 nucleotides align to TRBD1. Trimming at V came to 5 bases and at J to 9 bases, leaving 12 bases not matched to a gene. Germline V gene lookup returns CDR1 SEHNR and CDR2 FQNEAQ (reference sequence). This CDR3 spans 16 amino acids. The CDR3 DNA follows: TGTGCCAGCAGCCCGTGGACAGGGAAGAGTGGTTCACCCCTCCACTTT. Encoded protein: CASSPWTGKSGSPLHF.

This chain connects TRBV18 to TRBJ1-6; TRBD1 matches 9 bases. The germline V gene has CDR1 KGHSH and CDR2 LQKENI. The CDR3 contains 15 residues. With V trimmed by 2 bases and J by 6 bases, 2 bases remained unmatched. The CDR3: CASSPKGQGNSPLHF. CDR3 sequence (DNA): TGTGCCAGCTCACCAAAGGGACAGGGTAATTCACCCCTCCACTTT. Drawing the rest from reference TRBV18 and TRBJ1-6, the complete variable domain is NAGVMQNPRHLVRRRGQEARLRCSPMKGHSHVYWYRQLPEEGLKFMVYLQKENIIDESGMPKERFSAEFPKEGPSILRIQQVVRGDSAAYFCASSPKGQGNSPLHFGNGTRLTVT.

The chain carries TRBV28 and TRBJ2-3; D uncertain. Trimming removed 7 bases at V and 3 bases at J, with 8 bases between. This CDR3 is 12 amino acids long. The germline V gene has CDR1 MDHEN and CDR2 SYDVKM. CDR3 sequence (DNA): TGTGCCAGCAACGAGAGAACAGATACGCAGTATTTT. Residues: CASNERTDTQYF. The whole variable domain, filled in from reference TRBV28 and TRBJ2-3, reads DVKVTQSSRYLVKRTGEKVFLECVQDMDHENMFWYRQDPGLGLRLIYFSYDVKMKEKGDIPEGYSVSREKKERFSLILESASTNQTSMYLCASNERTDTQYFGPGTRLTVL.

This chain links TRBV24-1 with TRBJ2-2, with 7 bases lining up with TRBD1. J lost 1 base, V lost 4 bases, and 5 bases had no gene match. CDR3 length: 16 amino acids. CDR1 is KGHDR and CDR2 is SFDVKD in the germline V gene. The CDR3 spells CATSDPGTENTGELFF. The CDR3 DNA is TGTGCCACCAGTGACCCCGGGACAGAGAACACCGGGGAGCTGTTTTTT.

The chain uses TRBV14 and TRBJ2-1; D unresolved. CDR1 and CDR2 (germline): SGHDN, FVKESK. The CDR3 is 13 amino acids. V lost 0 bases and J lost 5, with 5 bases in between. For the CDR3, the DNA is TGTGCCAGCAGCCAAGACCCCGACAATGAGCAGTTCTTC. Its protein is CASSQDPDNEQFF.

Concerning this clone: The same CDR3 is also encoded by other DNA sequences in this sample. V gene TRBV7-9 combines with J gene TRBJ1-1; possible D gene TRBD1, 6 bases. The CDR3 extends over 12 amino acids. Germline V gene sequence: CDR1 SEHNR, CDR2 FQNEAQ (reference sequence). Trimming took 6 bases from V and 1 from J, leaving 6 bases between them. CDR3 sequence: CASRGQNTEAFF. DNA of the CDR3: TGTGCCAGCAGGGGACAGAACACTGAAGCTTTCTTT.